This TCR beta chain was sequenced during a study of CD8+CD57+ T cells in acquired aplastic anemia. Study context: Recorded DNA amounts for sorted CD4+ and CD8+ cells had an average of around 3.5 ug. For CD4+ cells, healthy donors had an average of roughly 9.8 million reads.

TCR beta VDJ and CDR3 profiles were obtained from a genomic DNA template. TCRdb used MiXCR to reprocess the reads, holding one entry per CDR3 protein. The sample consists of approximately 380,000 distinct CDR3 sequences, approximately 70% of them appearing once. Germline values: CDR1 SGHDN, CDR2 FVKESK. The CDR3 extends over 15 amino acids. V lost 3 bases and J 1 base, leaving 12 bases between the germline ends. Study outcomes and limitations: Roughly 29 was the count of CD8+ CDR3 sequences that patients shared with controls. CD8+ Simpson's diversity did not differ significantly between patients and controls.

This clonotype was observed at least ten times. Its specificity is unknown. This TCR was recovered from a human donor in good health, serving as a control. The chain employs TRBV14 and TRBJ1-1, with D uncertain. Sequences were obtained from sorted CD4+, CD8+, or CD8+CD57+ T cells (not recorded which) from PBMCs. CDR3 protein: CASSHPWTANTEAFF. The CDR3 DNA is TGTGCCAGCAGCCATCCTTGGACGGCGAACACTGAAGCTTTCTTT.